Below are 14 T cell receptor beta chains sequenced from a single sample in a study of blood T cell repertoires in COVID-19. This table comes from immunoSEQ multiplex PCR, and its TCRdb copy is limited to in-frame clones, with some not included. The table records approximately 46,000 clones, approximately 70% of them present only once. The specimen was peripheral blood. The receptors shown here come from a man older than 75 with acute or convalescent COVID-19.

The CDR3 protein is CASSPLGGSPGNTIYF. CDR3 in DNA: TGTGCCAGCAGCCCCCTTGGGGGGTCCCCTGGAAACACCATATATTTT. This chain uses TRBV14 with TRBJ1-3; a possible D gene is TRBD1 (5 bases). Trimming removed 4 bases at V and 2 bases at J, with 15 bases between. This CDR3 is 16 amino acids long. Germline assignment: CDR1 SGHDN and CDR2 FVKESK.

This chain connects TRBV7-3 to TRBJ2-5; a weak D match, TRBD2 (5 bases). The CDR3 runs to 13 residues. Trimming cost V 6 bases and J 2 bases, with 10 bases left between them. From germline, CDR1 is SGHTA and CDR2 FQGTGA. CDR3 nucleotides: TGTGCCAGCAGTCGGGGTCCTCAAGAGACCCAGTACTTC. Amino acid sequence: CASSRGPQETQYF.

This clone has only a few counts. The V gene is TRBV3-1 (or the pseudogene TRBV3-2), the J gene TRBJ2-2, with 12 bases matching TRBD2. This CDR3 is built from 18 residues. V lost 8 bases and J lost 1; bases outside the gene matches: 11. Germline V gene sequence: CDR1 LGHDT, CDR2 YNNKEL (reference sequence). CDR3 nucleotides: TGTGCCAGCGGCTCTAGCGGGAGGGCGATTAGGAACACCGGGGAGCTGTTTTTT. This gives the protein CASGSSGRAIRNTGELFF.

The chain combines TRBV19 with TRBJ2-3; 7 bases align to TRBD2. This CDR3 is 16 amino acids long. The trim removed 7 bases at V and 7 bases at J, leaving 17 bases unmatched. Per the germline V gene, CDR1 is LNHDA and CDR2 is SQIVND (reference sequence). The CDR3 spells CASTPSWAGADNTQYF. The CDR3 DNA sequence: TGTGCCAGTACCCCATCGTGGGCGGGAGCGGATAATACGCAGTATTTT.

The sample holds a few counts of this clone. J is TRBJ2-7 and V is TRBV18; tentatively, D is TRBD2 (6 bases). Trimming took 3 bases from V and 1 from J, leaving 10 bases between them. The CDR3 has 14 amino acids. Germline V gives CDR1 KGHSH, CDR2 LQKENI. The CDR3 nucleotides read TGTGCCAGCTCACCGGGCGGGAAATCCTACGAGCAGTACTTC. It yields the protein CASSPGGKSYEQYF.

V is TRBV7-2 and J is TRBJ2-3, with TRBD2 identical over 10 bases. V trimming: 1 base; J trimming: 10 bases; junction bases outside the gene matches: 5. Germline values: CDR1 SGHTA, CDR2 FQGNSA. The CDR3 runs 14 residues. DNA for the CDR3: TGTGCCAGCAGCTTAGGACTAGCGGGCGATGCGCAGTATTTT. Amino acid sequence: CASSLGLAGDAQYF.

The chain carries TRBV28 and TRBJ1-2, with 7 nucleotides matching TRBD1. Germline V lookup: CDR1 MDHEN, CDR2 SYDVKM. V dropped 10 bases and J dropped 4; count of bases not matched to a gene: 12. This CDR3 comprises 14 residues. Written as DNA, the CDR3 is TGTGCCACCTCGGAGGGGGCCGAGTTCTATGGCTACACCTTC. Its translation: CATSEGAEFYGYTF.

The gene calls are TRBV21-1 and TRBJ2-7; the table's D call of TRBD2 was not tested on the DNA. TRBV21-1 is given as a pseudogene. The CDR3 consists of 18 residues. Written as DNA, the CDR3 is TGTGCCAGCAGCAAATACCCCCGCCCCGCGGCGGAGGAGAGGGAGCAGTACTTC. Amino acids: CASSKYPRPAAEEREQYF.

V is TRBV3-1 (or the pseudogene TRBV3-2) and J is TRBJ2-7; 7 nucleotides match TRBD2. The germline V gene has CDR1 LGHDT and CDR2 YNNKEL (reference sequence). The CDR3 length is 13 residues. V lost 2 bases and J lost 6; bases outside the gene matches: 4. The CDR3 here is CASSQRASGEQYF. Here the CDR3 DNA reads TGTGCCAGCAGCCAACGGGCTAGCGGCGAGCAGTACTTC.

The rearrangement links TRBV3-1 (or the pseudogene TRBV3-2) to TRBJ1-1; 9 bases are a match to TRBD1. The germline V gene encodes CDR1 LGHDT and CDR2 YNNKEL (reference sequence). Unmatched junction bases numbered 12, after V lost 5 bases and J lost 11 bases. The length of the CDR3 is 14 residues. The CDR3 is CASSSGQGSIPAFF. The CDR3 nucleotides are TGTGCCAGCAGCAGCGGACAGGGGAGTATCCCCGCTTTCTTT.

The chain combines TRBV19 with TRBJ2-1; 7 bases match TRBD2. Germline V lookup: CDR1 LNHDA, CDR2 SQIVND (reference sequence). V was clipped by 3 bases and J by 2 bases; unmatched bases: 7. The CDR3 is 16 amino acids. CDR3 loop: CASSIPMAGAYNEQFF. CDR3 nucleotides: TGTGCCAGTAGTATCCCCATGGCGGGAGCCTACAATGAGCAGTTCTTC.

This clone has just one count. The CDR3 spells CASSIDRGSGELFF. The CDR3 DNA reads as TGTGCCAGCTCAATCGACAGGGGCTCCGGGGAGCTGTTTTTT. The chain combines TRBV18 with TRBJ2-2, with TRBD1 identical over 8 bases. The CDR3 loop spans 14 amino acids. V lost 5 bases, J lost 6 bases, and 5 bases stayed unmatched. Germline values: CDR1 KGHSH, CDR2 LQKENI.

The rearrangement joins TRBV2 to TRBJ2-1; 10 bases are shared with TRBD1. The ends lost 8 bases at V and 4 bases at J; junction bases unmatched: 5. CDR3 size: 14 residues. The germline CDR1 and CDR2 sequences are SNHLY and FYNNEI. CDR3 nucleotides: TGTGCCAGCGAGGGACAGGGGACATACAATGAGCAGTTCTTC. This gives the protein CASEGQGTYNEQFF.

V is TRBV2 and J is TRBJ1-5; TRBD1 is a possible D gene (6 bases). Germline V gene sequence: CDR1 SNHLY, CDR2 FYNNEI. Between the trimmed V and J ends, which lost 6 bases and 6 bases, there was a span of 18 bases. CDR3 length: 15 residues. CDR3 DNA: TGTGCCAGCAGGGGCAATACAGGGTATGGTCAGCCCCAGCATTTT. Translating gives CASRGNTGYGQPQHF.